One sample yielded the 17 T cell receptor beta chains listed below, sequenced in a study of cytomegalovirus exposure and HLA in healthy donors. PCR employed 60 Vbeta and 13 Jbeta primers. The data were produced by immunoSEQ multiplex PCR, yet TCRdb's version contains in-frame clones alone and is incomplete. The data contain 40,000 to 60,000 clones, 65% to 80% of them singletons. The sequenced material came from PBMCs. The receptor source for this set is a woman between 50 and 59 years old in good health and CMV-seronegative.

This rearrangement joins TRBV7-9 to TRBJ2-5; 9 bases agree with TRBD2. CDR3 length: 18 residues. The V segment lost 0 bases and the J segment 0 bases; nucleotides outside the gene matches: 8. The germline gives CDR1 SEHNR, CDR2 FQNEAQ (reference sequence). In nucleotides, the CDR3 is TGTGCCAGCAGCTTAGCAGATCCAGTAGCGGGAGACCAAGAGACCCAGTACTTC. This encodes CASSLADPVAGDQETQYF.

The chain recombines TRBV7-6 with TRBJ2-1, with TRBD1 matching 8 bases. J lost 6 bases, V lost 5 bases, and 6 bases had no gene match. CDR1 is SGHVS and CDR2 is FNYEAQ in the germline V gene. This CDR3 has 14 residues. DNA of the CDR3: TGTGCCAGCAGCCAGGGGGCGCGGGTCAATGAGCAGTTCTTC. This sequence encodes CASSQGARVNEQFF.

The chain has TRBV2 and TRBJ2-2; perhaps TRBD2 as D (5 bases). The CDR3 loop spans 14 amino acids. The V and J ends lost 8 bases and 1 base respectively, with 11 bases between them. Germline V gene sequence: CDR1 SNHLY, CDR2 FYNNEI. The CDR3 here is CASRRSENTGELFF. CDR3 sequence (DNA): TGTGCCAGCCGGAGGTCAGAGAACACCGGGGAGCTGTTTTTT.

This sequence joins TRBV5-1 and TRBJ2-1; D not resolved. Germline CDR1 and CDR2: SGHRS and YFSETQ. The CDR3 has 15 amino acids. V dropped 0 bases and J dropped 0 bases, with 7 bases sitting between them. CDR3 in DNA: TGCGCCAGCAGCTTGGACCTGAGCTCCTACAATGAGCAGTTCTTC. Encoded protein: CASSLDLSSYNEQFF.

The V call is TRBV7-9, the J call TRBJ2-7, with 8 positions matching TRBD2. This CDR3 comprises 13 residues. Per germline, CDR1 SEHNR and CDR2 FQNEAQ (reference sequence). The V gene end was trimmed by 4 bases and the J gene end by 5 bases; junction bases not matched to a gene: 4. CDR3 amino acids: CASSWAGGDEQYF. The CDR3 region has the DNA TGTGCCAGCAGCTGGGCCGGGGGGGACGAGCAGTACTTC.

The chain uses TRBV29-1 and TRBJ2-5, with TRBD2 identical over 7 bases. Germline values: CDR1 SQVTM, CDR2 ANQGSEA. The CDR3 loop spans 12 amino acids. The V and J ends lost 4 bases and 4 bases, in that order; junction bases with no gene match: 3. CDR3 coding DNA: TGCAGCGTTGGTAGCGGGCTAGAGACCCAGTACTTC. Protein: CSVGSGLETQYF.

This sequence joins TRBV5-8 and TRBJ1-5; D not resolved. The V end was cut by 2 bases, the J end by 4 bases, with 13 bases between. Looked up from germline, CDR1 is SGHTS and CDR2 is YDEGEE. The CDR3 spans 15 residues. CDR3 bases: TGTGCCAGCAGCTTCAGGATGTATGGAAATCAGCCCCAGCATTTT. Protein sequence: CASSFRMYGNQPQHF.

The rearrangement links TRBV2 to TRBJ1-2; D may be TRBD1 (5 bases). There are 13 residues in the CDR3. The V and J ends lost 5 bases and 3 bases respectively, with 10 bases between them. CDR1 SNHLY and CDR2 FYNNEI come from the germline V gene. The CDR3, as DNA: TGTGCCAGCAGTCCCCAAGGGGACTATGGCTACACCTTC. It yields the protein CASSPQGDYGYTF.

This clone was seen a handful of times. The chain joins TRBV7-3 to TRBJ2-7; D is perhaps TRBD1 or TRBD2 (9 bases each). CDR1 SGHTA and CDR2 FQGTGA come from the germline V gene. The CDR3 totals 18 residues. Trimming took 5 bases from V and 3 from J, leaving 26 bases between them. The CDR3 region is CASSPGTGSLAGVYEQYF. DNA of the CDR3: TGTGCCAGCAGCCCCGGGACAGGGTCCTTAGCGGGGGTCTACGAGCAGTACTTC.

V and J are TRBV7-9 and TRBJ2-7, with D tentatively TRBD1 (5 bases). The CDR3 covers 16 residues. Germline V gene data show CDR1 as SEHNR and CDR2 as FQNEAQ (reference sequence). V was shortened by 6 bases and J by 1 base, with 19 bases between the two germline ends. The CDR3 region is CASSKLRTMKSYEQYF. CDR3 coding DNA: TGTGCCAGCAGTAAACTCCGGACAATGAAATCCTACGAGCAGTACTTC.

The chain combines TRBV7-9 with TRBJ2-7; 8 bases match TRBD1. With V trimmed by 3 bases and J by 8 bases, 12 bases remained unmatched. CDR1 and CDR2 (germline): SEHNR, FQNEAQ (reference sequence). This CDR3 has 15 amino acids. As DNA, the CDR3 is TGTGCCAGCAGCTTTTTAGAGACAGGGGCTCACCAGCAGTACTTC. It codes for CASSFLETGAHQQYF.

The chain uses TRBV15 and TRBJ2-3, with 7 bases that match TRBD1. This CDR3 comprises 14 residues. Germline loops: CDR1 LNHNV, CDR2 YYDKDF (reference sequence). CDR3 in amino acids: CATSADRNTDTQYF. CDR3 coding DNA: TGTGCAACAAGTGCGGACAGGAACACAGATACGCAGTATTTT.

This clone was picked up a small number of times. The chain joins TRBV6-1 to TRBJ2-2; TRBD1 is a possible D gene (5 bases). There are 13 residues in the CDR3. V lost 9 bases and J 0 bases, leaving 8 bases between the germline ends. Germline V gene sequence: CDR1 MNHNS, CDR2 SASEGT. The CDR3 region has the DNA TGTGCCAGTACAGGCACGAACACCGGGGAGCTGTTTTTT. Protein sequence: CASTGTNTGELFF.

This clone was found once. This sequence joins TRBV9 and TRBJ1-2; D may be TRBD1 (6 bases). The CDR3 is made up of 14 amino acids. V lost 4 bases and J 4 bases, leaving 14 bases between the germline ends. Germline V gives CDR1 SGDLS, CDR2 YYNGEE. CDR3 sequence reads: CASSPPTGIYGYTF. CDR3 nucleotide sequence: TGTGCCAGCAGCCCCCCGACAGGCATCTATGGCTACACCTTC.

There are a few counts of this clone. The J gene is TRBJ1-5, the V gene TRBV7-8; 7 bases are a match to TRBD1. Germline assignment: CDR1 SGHVS and CDR2 FQNEAQ. This CDR3 spans 15 amino acids. J was trimmed by 2 bases and V by 7 bases; bases with no gene match: 8. CDR3 amino acids: CASKQGIGGNQPQHF. The DNA of the CDR3 is TGTGCCAGCAAACAGGGGATTGGAGGCAATCAGCCCCAGCATTTT.

V gene TRBV5-1 combines with J gene TRBJ1-1; TRBD1 aligns across 7 bases. The CDR3 is 13 residues long. The junction had 4 bases not matched to a gene; V was cut back by 4 bases and J by 4 bases. The germline V gene has CDR1 SGHRS and CDR2 YFSETQ. For the CDR3, the DNA is TGCGCCAGCAGCGAAGGGGGCTTCACTGAAGCTTTCTTT. Protein product: CASSEGGFTEAFF.

The rearrangement joins TRBV7-2 to TRBJ2-7; TRBD2 matches 8 bases. The CDR3 extends over 15 amino acids. The germline V gene has CDR1 SGHTA and CDR2 FQGNSA. J was trimmed by 4 bases and V by 3 bases; bases with no gene match: 8. DNA for the CDR3: TGTGCCAGCAGCTTCTCAGCGGGAGTTAGTTACGAGCAGTACTTC. This sequence encodes CASSFSAGVSYEQYF.